This T cell receptor (beta chain) stems from a study of blood T cell repertoires in COVID-19 (dated by TCRdb to 2018 to 2020). Study-level background: The collaborator samples originated in the United States, Italy and Spain and spanned the acute and convalescent phases of COVID-19. The prospective study material was composed of cDNA or gDNA derived from T cells, B-cell-depleted T cells, or PBMCs. Deeply sampled blood TCRbeta repertoires from subjects exposed to, actively infected with, or recovered from COVID-19 were included in the dataset. A freely available public database, intended as a resource for researchers studying the immune response to SARS-CoV-2, is where the repertoires were released. The samples were drawn from the first 160 participants of the ongoing ImmuneRACE study and from 1,254 subjects provided by 6 global collaborators. Nearly every sample came with metadata listing a de-identified subject ID, COVID-19 status, age in years and sex. Where available, HLA class I and class II types were obtained from metadata supplied by the sample provider rather than from assay-based typing. On the study overall, not on this receptor specifically: How much clinical and demographic metadata was included differed by source and by participant, and the metadata was provided uncurated.

TCRbeta CDR3 regions were amplified from genomic DNA using the immunoSEQ Assay, a bias-controlled multiplex PCR. In the source study's methods: Within the assay, amplification of reference gene primers was used to estimate how many nucleated cells each sample contained. Sequence reads were collapsed and filtered to measure the absolute abundance of every unique TCRbeta CDR3 rearrangement. Productive Simpson clonality was computed per sample as the square root of Simpson's diversity index over productive rearrangements. The source is immuneACCESS, and TCRdb retained only in-frame sequences with V and J called. Part of the clones is not carried over; for the studies checked, unresolved V genes explain less than half of this, and the remainder is unexplained. The V and J calls and clone size were taken over from that table, and D and trimming were inferred from the DNA. This sample holds about 200,000 clones; roughly nine tenths were observed only once. Clones ranked in the top ten supply 0.6% to 1% of the sample.

A note on this clone: Its target antigen remains unknown. No base-level quality is on record; no much larger clone is a single base apart.

Each collaborating institution followed its own protocols to collect whole blood in K2EDTA tubes. For TCRbeta analysis, collaborator samples were shipped as frozen whole blood, as isolated PBMCs, or as DNA extracted from either sample type. Based on the germline V gene (reference sequence), the CDR1 and CDR2 sequences are SGHAT and FQDESV. The V and J ends are trimmed by 2 bases and 8 bases, leaving 13 bases between them. The cysteine opens and the phenylalanine closes a CDR3 of 14 amino acids. Only CDR3 DNA is held: 42 bases, read in frame from base 1. The chain joins TRBV11-1 to TRBJ2-4; the D gene is unclear. The receptor's source is a woman aged 70 to 79 with acute or convalescent COVID-19. The sample was peripheral blood. The CDR3: CASSLITSSYIQYF. The sequence in DNA is TGTGCCAGCAGCTTAATCACATCTTCCTACATTCAGTACTTC.